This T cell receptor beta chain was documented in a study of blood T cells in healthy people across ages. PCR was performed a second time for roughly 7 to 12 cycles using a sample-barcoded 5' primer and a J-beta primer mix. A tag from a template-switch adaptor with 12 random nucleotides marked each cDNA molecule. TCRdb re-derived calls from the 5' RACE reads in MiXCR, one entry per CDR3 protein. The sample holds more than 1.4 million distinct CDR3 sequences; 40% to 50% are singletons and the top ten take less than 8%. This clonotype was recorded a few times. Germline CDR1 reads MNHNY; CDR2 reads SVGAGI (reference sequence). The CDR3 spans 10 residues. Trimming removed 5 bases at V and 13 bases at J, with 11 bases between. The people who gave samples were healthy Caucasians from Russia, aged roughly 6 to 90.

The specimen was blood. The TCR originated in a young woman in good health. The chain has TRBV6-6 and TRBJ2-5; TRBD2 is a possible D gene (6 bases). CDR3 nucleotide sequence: TGTGCCAGCAGTGATGCGGGGTGGTACTTC. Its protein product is CASSDAGWYF.